This is a list of T cell receptor beta chains from one sample in a study of PD-L1 blockade in urothelial cancer. Repertoires were generated with immunoSEQ multiplex PCR, while TCRdb's copy carries only in-frame clones and drops some. This repertoire shows nearly 50,000 clones, roughly 80% found once; its top ten account for 8.8%. Specimen: PBMCs, collected around atezolizumab (anti-PD-L1) treatment. The receptors here all came from an older man with urothelial cancer. Each CDR3 is given with its conserved first and last residue. The D gene is left open where the match is weak. Size is stated for part of the rows, as once, few or many counts, or as a class when the clone is expanded.

14	TRBD1	TRBV19	TRBJ2-3	-	CASTPGQGEDTQYF	TGTGCCAGTACCCCCGGACAGGGGGAGGATACGCAGTATTTT
17	TRBD2	TRBV10-1	TRBJ2-7	-	CAIFKLPPAGGWAEQYF	TGCGCCATCTTTAAACTCCCCCCTGCGGGAGGATGGGCCGAGCAGTACTTC
15	-	TRBV6-1	TRBJ2-3	-	CASSEWGLSTDTQYF	TGTGCCAGCAGTGAGTGGGGCCTGAGCACAGATACGCAGTATTTT
14	-	TRBV15	TRBJ1-4	-	CATSRDRAREKLFF	TGTGCCACCAGCAGAGACAGGGCGAGGGAAAAACTGTTTTTT
16	-	TRBV6-1	TRBJ2-7	-	CASSEALRGQTYEQYF	TGTGCCAGCAGTGAAGCGCTTCGGGGACAAACCTACGAGCAGTACTTC
12	TRBD1	TRBV10-1	TRBJ2-1	-	CASSEKGAEQFF	TGCGCCAGCAGTGAGAAGGGGGCTGAGCAGTTCTTC
15	TRBD1	TRBV30	TRBJ2-7	-	CAWSVQGTGPYEQYF	TGTGCCTGGAGTGTACAGGGGACAGGCCCCTACGAGCAGTACTTC
15	TRBD2	TRBV27	TRBJ2-7	-	CASSRAGGYSYEQYF	TGTGCCAGCAGTCGAGCGGGAGGCTACTCCTACGAGCAGTACTTC
17	-	TRBV28	TRBJ1-2	-	CASTSPGGAIFNYGYTF	TGTGCCAGCACCTCTCCGGGGGGCGCGATTTTTAACTATGGCTACACCTTC
16	TRBD2	TRBV7-6	TRBJ2-7	-	CASSLGGSGSGYEQYF	TGTGCCAGCAGCTTAGGAGGTAGCGGGAGCGGTTACGAGCAGTACTTC
15	-	TRBV19	TRBJ2-1	-	CASSIERATYNEQFF	TGTGCCAGTAGTATTGAGCGGGCTACCTACAATGAGCAGTTCTTC
14	TRBD1	TRBV19	TRBJ2-2	-	CATYHRGDTGELFF	TGTGCCACCTATCACAGGGGCGACACCGGGGAGCTGTTTTTT
14	TRBD1	TRBV6-5	TRBJ2-5	-	CASSRTGAQETQYF	TGTGCCAGCAGTCGGACAGGGGCGCAAGAGACCCAGTACTTC
15	TRBD1	TRBV28	TRBJ1-4	-	CASSATGATNEKLFF	TGTGCCAGCAGTGCCACAGGGGCAACTAATGAAAAACTGTTTTTT
15	-	TRBV6-5	TRBJ1-3	few	CASSYSGLSGNTIYF	TGTGCCAGCAGTTACTCCGGACTCTCTGGAAACACCATATATTTT
14	-	TRBV4-2	TRBJ1-1	-	CASSQMGGDTEAFF	TGTGCCAGCAGCCAAATGGGAGGTGACACTGAAGCTTTCTTT
16	TRBD2	TRBV7-9	TRBJ2-2	-	CASSPPGRGNTGELFF	TGTGCCAGCAGCCCCCCCGGGAGGGGGAACACCGGGGAGCTGTTTTTT
12	TRBD2	TRBV5-6	TRBJ2-7	-	CAQSGTTYEQYF	TGTGCGCAAAGCGGGACTACCTACGAGCAGTACTTC
16	-	TRBV9	TRBJ1-3	-	CASSVGSGREANTIYF	TGTGCCAGCAGCGTAGGTTCGGGCAGGGAGGCAAACACCATATATTTT
13	-	TRBV4-1	TRBJ1-1	once	CASSQFQNTEAFF	TGCGCCAGCAGCCAGTTCCAGAACACTGAAGCTTTCTTT
13	-	TRBV6-5	TRBJ2-7	-	CASSLENSYEQYF	TGTGCCAGCAGCCTAGAAAATTCCTACGAGCAGTACTTC
15	-	TRBV5-1	TRBJ2-1	-	CATTPEGSGYNEQFF	TGCGCCACCACCCCCGAGGGTTCGGGCTACAATGAGCAGTTCTTC
13	TRBD1	TRBV6-5	TRBJ1-2	once	CASSRGTGNGYTF	TGTGCCAGCAGCCGCGGGACAGGGAATGGCTACACCTTC
15	-	TRBV5-1	TRBJ1-1	-	CASSSGWGPNTEAFF	TGCGCCAGCAGCTCGGGATGGGGGCCGAACACTGAAGCTTTCTTT
15	TRBD2	TRBV6-6	TRBJ2-1	few	CASSYGIAGGGEQFF	TGTGCCAGCAGTTACGGGATAGCGGGGGGTGGTGAGCAGTTCTTC
16	TRBD2	TRBV6-1	TRBJ2-7	-	CASSEAFPASGYEQYF	TGTGCCAGCAGTGAAGCTTTCCCGGCTAGCGGTTACGAGCAGTACTTC
14	-	TRBV5-1	TRBJ2-5	-	CASSWDTQEETQYF	TGCGCCAGCAGCTGGGACACTCAGGAAGAGACCCAGTACTTC
12	-	TRBV29-1	TRBJ1-2	-	CSVDSSADGYTF	TGCAGCGTTGACTCCTCAGCGGATGGCTACACCTTC
13	-	TRBV5-4	TRBJ1-3	-	CASKPGTSNTIYF	TGTGCCAGCAAGCCTGGGACATCCAACACCATATATTTT
16	TRBD1	TRBV4-1	TRBJ2-3	-	CASSQDGTGSPDTQYF	TGCGCCAGCAGCCAAGATGGGACAGGATCTCCAGATACGCAGTATTTT
15	TRBD2	TRBV28	TRBJ2-1	-	CASSLLAGDYNEQFF	TGTGCCAGCAGTTTACTAGCGGGAGACTACAATGAGCAGTTCTTC
15	TRBD1	TRBV19	TRBJ2-1	-	CASRGDRDPYNEQFF	TGTGCCAGTAGGGGGGACAGGGATCCCTACAATGAGCAGTTCTTC
15	TRBD1	TRBV6-6	TRBJ1-4	few	CASSYRGQAPKKLFF	TGTGCCAGCAGCTATAGGGGACAGGCCCCCAAAAAACTGTTTTTT
13	-	TRBV7-9	TRBJ2-7	-	CASSLSSSYEQYF	TGTGCCAGCAGCTTGTCCAGCTCCTACGAGCAGTACTTC
16	TRBD2	TRBV6-5	TRBJ2-1	-	CASSYGLGRGYNEQFF	TGTGCCAGCAGTTACGGCCTCGGGAGGGGCTACAATGAGCAGTTCTTC
14	-	TRBV19	TRBJ1-1	-	CASRNTGLNTEAFF	TGTGCCAGTAGGAATACAGGGCTGAACACTGAAGCTTTCTTT
15	TRBD1	TRBV5-1	TRBJ2-7	-	CASSLDGTDLREQYF	TGCGCCAGCAGCTTGGATGGGACAGACCTTCGGGAGCAGTACTTC
13	TRBD1	TRBV10-3	TRBJ2-2	-	CAATGVNTGELFF	TGTGCCGCAACAGGGGTGAACACCGGGGAGCTGTTTTTT
14	TRBD1	TRBV5-6	TRBJ2-5	few	CATTSDRYQETQYF	TGTGCCACCACTTCGGACAGGTACCAAGAGACCCAGTACTTC
12	TRBD1	TRBV6-5	TRBJ1-5	-	CASSQGDQPQHF	TGTGCCAGCAGCCAGGGGGATCAGCCCCAGCATTTT
13	-	TRBV6-5	TRBJ2-7	-	CASSTTSDYEQYF	TGTGCCAGCAGTACAACCTCAGACTACGAGCAGTACTTC
13	-	TRBV6-1	TRBJ2-5	once	CASRAGMLETQYF	TGTGCCAGCAGGGCAGGGATGCTGGAGACCCAGTACTTC
16	-	TRBV7-2	TRBJ2-7	-	CASSREGLVGGDEQYF	TGTGCCAGCAGCCGCGAGGGGCTAGTTGGGGGCGACGAGCAGTACTTC
17	-	TRBV6-4	TRBJ2-1	-	CASSPRESDSLGSEQFF	TGTGCCAGCAGTCCCAGAGAATCTGACTCCCTAGGAAGTGAGCAGTTCTTC
14	-	TRBV5-1	TRBJ1-1	-	CASRSSLENTEAFF	TGCGCCAGCAGATCTAGTTTGGAGAACACTGAAGCTTTCTTT
16	TRBD2	TRBV7-2	TRBJ2-3	-	CASSLGVAGGTDTQYF	TGTGCCAGCAGCTTAGGCGTAGCGGGAGGCACAGATACGCAGTATTTT